This TCR beta chain was captured by sequencing in a study of blood T cells in healthy people across ages. Broader study findings: Those diversity estimates obtained from one million T cells were thought to be underestimates. Roughly linearly, TCR beta diversity per million T cells fell as age increased.

Using a J-beta primer mix together with a sample-barcoded 5' primer, a second PCR was run for roughly 6 to 12 cycles. TCRdb ran MiXCR on the 5' RACE reads and lists one entry per CDR3 protein. Of some 1.6 million distinct CDR3 sequences listed, roughly a third are singletons. This clonotype has more than one count but fewer than ten. Its antigen is not known. The clonotype originates from a woman in her twenties or thirties in good health. Sequenced sample: blood.

The CDR3 sequence is CATSREPQRGTDTQYF. CDR3 nucleotides: TGTGCCACCAGCAGAGAACCCCAGCGGGGCACAGATACGCAGTATTTT. The chain employs TRBV15 and TRBJ2-3; D may be TRBD2 (6 bases). This CDR3 has 16 amino acids. Trimming removed 0 bases at V and 1 base at J, with 11 bases between. The germline CDR1 and CDR2 sequences are LNHNV and YYDKDF (reference sequence).